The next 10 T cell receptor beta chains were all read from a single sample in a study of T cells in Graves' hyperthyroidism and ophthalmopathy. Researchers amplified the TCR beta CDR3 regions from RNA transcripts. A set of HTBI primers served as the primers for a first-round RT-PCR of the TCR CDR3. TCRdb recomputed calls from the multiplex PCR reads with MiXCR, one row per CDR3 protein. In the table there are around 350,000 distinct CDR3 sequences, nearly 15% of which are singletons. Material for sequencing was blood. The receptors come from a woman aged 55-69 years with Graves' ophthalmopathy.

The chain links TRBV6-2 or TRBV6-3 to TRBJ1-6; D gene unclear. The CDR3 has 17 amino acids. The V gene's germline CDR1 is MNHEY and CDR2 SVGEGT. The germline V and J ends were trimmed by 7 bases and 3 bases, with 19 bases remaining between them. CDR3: CASKSSSTAGYNSPLHF. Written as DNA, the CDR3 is TGTGCCAGCAAAAGCTCGTCAACGGCCGGCTATAATTCACCCCTCCACTTT.

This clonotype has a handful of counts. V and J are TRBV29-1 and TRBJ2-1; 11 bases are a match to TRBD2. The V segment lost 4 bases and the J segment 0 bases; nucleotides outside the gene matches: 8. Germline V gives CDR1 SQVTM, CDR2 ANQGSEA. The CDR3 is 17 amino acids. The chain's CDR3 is CSVVPGLAEGSYNEQFF. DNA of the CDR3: TGCAGCGTTGTGCCGGGACTAGCGGAAGGCTCCTACAATGAGCAGTTCTTC.

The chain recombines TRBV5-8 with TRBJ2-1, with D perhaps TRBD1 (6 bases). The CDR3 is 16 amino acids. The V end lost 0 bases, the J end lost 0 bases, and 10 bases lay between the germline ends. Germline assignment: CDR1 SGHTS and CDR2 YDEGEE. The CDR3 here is CASSLGGRSSYNEQFF. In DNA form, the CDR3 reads TGTGCCAGCAGCTTGGGGGGGCGGAGCTCCTACAATGAGCAGTTCTTC. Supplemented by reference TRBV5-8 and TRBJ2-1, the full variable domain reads EAGVTQSPTHLIKTRGQQATLRCSPISGHTSVYWYQQALGLGLQFLLWYDEGEERNRGNFPPRFSGRQFPNYSSELNVNALELEDSALYLCASSLGGRSSYNEQFFGPGTRLTVL.

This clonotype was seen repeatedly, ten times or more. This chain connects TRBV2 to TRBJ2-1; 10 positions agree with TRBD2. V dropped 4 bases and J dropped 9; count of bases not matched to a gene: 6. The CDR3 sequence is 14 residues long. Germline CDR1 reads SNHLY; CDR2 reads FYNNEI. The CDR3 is CASSVPSGRIEQFF. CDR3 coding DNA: TGTGCCAGCAGTGTGCCTAGCGGGAGAATTGAGCAGTTCTTC.

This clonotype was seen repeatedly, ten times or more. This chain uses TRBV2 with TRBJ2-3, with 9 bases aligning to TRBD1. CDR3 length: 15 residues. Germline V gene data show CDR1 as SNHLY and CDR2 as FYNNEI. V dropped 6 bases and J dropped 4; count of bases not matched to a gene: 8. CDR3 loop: CASRAWTGAPDTQYF. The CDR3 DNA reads TGTGCCAGCAGAGCTTGGACAGGGGCCCCAGATACGCAGTATTTT.

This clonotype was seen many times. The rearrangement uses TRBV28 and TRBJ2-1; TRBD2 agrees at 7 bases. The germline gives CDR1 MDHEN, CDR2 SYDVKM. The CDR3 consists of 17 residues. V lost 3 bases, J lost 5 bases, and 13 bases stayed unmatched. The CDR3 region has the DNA TGTGCCAGCAGTTTGCGGTGGGGGAGGGCCTTAGACAATGAGCAGTTCTTC. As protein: CASSLRWGRALDNEQFF.

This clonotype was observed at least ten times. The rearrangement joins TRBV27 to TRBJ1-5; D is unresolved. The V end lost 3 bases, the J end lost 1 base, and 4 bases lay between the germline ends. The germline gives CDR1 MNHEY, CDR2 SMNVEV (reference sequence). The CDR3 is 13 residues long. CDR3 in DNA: TGTGCCAGCAGTTTGATAAGCAATCAGCCCCAGCATTTT. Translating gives CASSLISNQPQHF.

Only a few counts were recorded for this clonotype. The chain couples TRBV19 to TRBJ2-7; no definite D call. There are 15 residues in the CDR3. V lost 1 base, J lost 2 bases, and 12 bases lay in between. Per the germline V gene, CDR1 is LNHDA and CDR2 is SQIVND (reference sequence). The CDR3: CASSIAAAPPYEQYF. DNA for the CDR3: TGTGCCAGTAGTATAGCTGCGGCCCCTCCCTACGAGCAGTACTTC.

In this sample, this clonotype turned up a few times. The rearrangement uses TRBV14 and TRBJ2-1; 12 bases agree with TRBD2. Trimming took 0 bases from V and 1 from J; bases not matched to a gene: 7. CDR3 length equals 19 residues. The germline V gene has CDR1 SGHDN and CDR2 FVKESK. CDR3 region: CASSQDRLAGVGSYNEQFF. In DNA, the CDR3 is TGTGCCAGCAGCCAAGATAGACTAGCGGGAGTGGGGTCCTACAATGAGCAGTTCTTC.

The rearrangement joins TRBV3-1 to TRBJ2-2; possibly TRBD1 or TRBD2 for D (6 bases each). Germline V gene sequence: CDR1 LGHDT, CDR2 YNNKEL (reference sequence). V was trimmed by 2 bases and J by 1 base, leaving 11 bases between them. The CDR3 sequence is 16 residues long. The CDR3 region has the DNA TGTGCCAGCAGCCAAACTGGGGGGCTGAACACCGGGGAGCTGTTTTTT. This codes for CASSQTGGLNTGELFF.